This entry lists 18 T cell receptor beta chains sequenced from one sample in a study of blood T cell repertoires in COVID-19. Only in-frame clones appear in the TCRdb table, and some are missing; sequencing was by immunoSEQ multiplex PCR. Among 110,000 or so clones listed, more than 65% were seen once. The sample comprised peripheral blood. The receptors derive from a woman aged 80 or older with active or convalescent COVID-19.

The chain employs TRBV7-9 and TRBJ1-1; weak D call: TRBD1 (5 bases). Germline values: CDR1 SEHNR, CDR2 FQNEAQ (reference sequence). Deletions cut 1 base from V and 0 bases from J, with 6 bases between. The CDR3 has 14 residues. The CDR3 is CASSLGQMNTEAFF. As DNA, the CDR3 is TGTGCCAGCAGCTTAGGACAGATGAACACTGAAGCTTTCTTT.

The sample holds one count of this clone. V is TRBV28 and J is TRBJ1-2, with D perhaps matching TRBD1 (5 bases). The CDR3 runs 13 residues. Per germline, CDR1 MDHEN and CDR2 SYDVKM. Trimming removed 11 bases from V and 2 bases from J, with 15 bases in between. DNA of the CDR3: TGTGCCGCGAGGTCAGGGAGGAACTATGGCTACACCTTC. It encodes CAARSGRNYGYTF.

V is TRBV3-1 (or the pseudogene TRBV3-2) and J is TRBJ1-2; a weak D match, TRBD1 (5 bases). Germline CDR1 LGHDT, CDR2 YNNKEL (reference sequence). The V gene lost 0 bases and the J gene lost 8 bases, with 13 bases spanning the gap. The CDR3 runs 14 residues. DNA for the CDR3: TGTGCCAGCAGCCAAGAGGGCAGGGTAGGAGGCTACACCTTC. The encoded protein is CASSQEGRVGGYTF.

J is TRBJ2-2 and V is TRBV19, with 10 bases identical to TRBD1. This CDR3 region has 15 residues. V trimming: 5 bases; J trimming: 4 bases; junction bases outside the gene matches: 4. CDR1 LNHDA and CDR2 SQIVND come from the germline V gene (reference sequence). This chain's CDR3 is CASSLGQGFTGELFF. CDR3 DNA sequence: TGTGCCAGTAGTCTGGGACAGGGGTTCACCGGGGAGCTGTTTTTT.

The chain carries TRBV18 and TRBJ2-7, with 9 bases lining up with TRBD2. The CDR3 has 15 amino acids. Losses at the gene ends were 2 bases for V and 7 bases for J; bases not matched to a gene: 9. The germline V gene has CDR1 KGHSH and CDR2 LQKENI. DNA for the CDR3: TGTGCCAGCTCACCAGGATTAGCGGGAGTGGGTGAGCAGTACTTC. Protein: CASSPGLAGVGEQYF.

V gene TRBV27 combines with J gene TRBJ2-1, with a weak D call TRBD2 (6 bases). The V gene lost 2 bases and the J gene lost 9 bases, with 11 bases spanning the gap. The germline V gene has CDR1 MNHEY and CDR2 SMNVEV (reference sequence). The length of the CDR3 is 13 residues. This CDR3 is CASSLRRGGEQFF. Here the CDR3 DNA reads TGTGCCAGCAGTTTAAGGAGGGGAGGTGAGCAGTTCTTC.

The CDR3 DNA is TGTGCCAGCTCACGATTGTTAGACAGGGTCTTCGATGAGCAGTTCTTC. Translation: CASSRLLDRVFDEQFF. J is TRBJ2-1 and V is TRBV18; 7 positions match TRBD1. J gave up 8 bases and V 4 bases, and 14 bases lay outside the gene matches. The CDR3 extends over 16 amino acids. Germline CDR1 reads KGHSH; CDR2 reads LQKENI.

This chain joins TRBV13 and TRBJ1-1; possible D gene TRBD1, 6 bases. Per the germline V gene, CDR1 is PRHDT and CDR2 is FYEKMQ (reference sequence). The CDR3 has 15 residues. The V end lost 5 bases, the J end lost 0 bases, and 13 bases lay between the germline ends. The CDR3 bases are TGTGCCAGCAGCAACCGGGACAACATGAACACTGAAGCTTTCTTT. Translating gives CASSNRDNMNTEAFF.

The genes are TRBV3-1 (or the pseudogene TRBV3-2) and TRBJ2-2; D might be TRBD2 (5 bases). The ends were cut back, 1 base at V and 2 bases at J, with 5 bases in the middle. CDR1 and CDR2 (germline): LGHDT, YNNKEL (reference sequence). The CDR3 is made up of 14 amino acids. As DNA, the CDR3 is TGTGCCAGCAGCCAAGGACTAAACACCGGGGAGCTGTTTTTT. It codes for CASSQGLNTGELFF.

The chain uses TRBV10-3 and TRBJ1-5, with D unclear. V lost 6 bases and J 5 bases, leaving 8 bases between the germline ends. CDR1 and CDR2 from the germline V gene are ENHRY and SYGVKD. The CDR3 sequence is 12 residues long. The CDR3 protein is CAISAGDQPQHF. The CDR3 nucleotides are TGTGCCATCAGCGCCGGGGATCAGCCCCAGCATTTT.

The chain uses TRBV5-1 and TRBJ2-1; no clear D gene. The CDR3 is 13 residues long. Germline-derived CDR1 and CDR2 are SGHRS and YFSETQ. Deletions cut 1 base from V and 4 bases from J, with 6 bases between. In DNA form, the CDR3 reads TGCGCCAGCAGCTTGTCACAGTACAATGAGCAGTTCTTC. It specifies CASSLSQYNEQFF.

This clone turned up a few times. This sequence joins TRBV7-9 and TRBJ2-5; tentative D call: TRBD2 (6 bases). This CDR3 region has 14 residues. Trimming removed 1 base from V and 5 bases from J, with 11 bases in between. Germline V gene data show CDR1 as SEHNR and CDR2 as FQNEAQ (reference sequence). CDR3 sequence reads: CASSLDYGGETQYF. The CDR3 DNA follows: TGTGCCAGCAGCTTAGACTACGGAGGGGAGACCCAGTACTTC.

The rearrangement links TRBV11-1 to TRBJ2-1, with TRBD2 matching 10 bases. Trimming removed 5 bases from V and 4 bases from J; junction bases left unmatched: 8. This CDR3 has 16 amino acids. The germline gives CDR1 SGHAT, CDR2 FQDESV (reference sequence). Here the CDR3 reads CASSQRASGRYNEQFF. CDR3 sequence (DNA): TGTGCCAGCAGCCAGCGGGCTAGCGGGAGATACAATGAGCAGTTCTTC. The entire variable domain, with the rest obtained from reference TRBV11-1 and TRBJ2-1, is as follows: EAEVAQSPRYKITEKSQAVAFWCDPISGHATLYWYRQILGQGPELLVQFQDESVVDDSQLPKDRFSAERLKGVDSTLKIQPAELGDSAMYLCASSQRASGRYNEQFFGPGTRLTVL.

This chain joins TRBV19 and TRBJ2-7; D gene unclear. The V gene's germline CDR1 is LNHDA and CDR2 SQIVND (reference sequence). Trimming took 2 bases from V and 3 from J, leaving 8 bases between them. The CDR3 extends over 13 amino acids. CDR3 in amino acids: CASSIRRYYEQYF. The CDR3 region has the DNA TGTGCCAGTAGTATAAGGCGGTACTACGAGCAGTACTTC.

This sequence joins TRBV2 and TRBJ1-5; D gene unclear. V was trimmed by 7 bases and J by 0 bases, leaving 7 bases between them. The CDR3 sequence is 13 residues long. CDR1 SNHLY and CDR2 FYNNEI come from the germline V gene. In DNA, the CDR3 is TGTGCCAGCACTATGAGTAGCAATCAGCCCCAGCATTTT. This codes for CASTMSSNQPQHF.

The chain uses TRBV2 and TRBJ1-1; D ambiguous. The CDR3 totals 13 residues. V was clipped by 0 bases and J by 9 bases, with 11 bases between them. Germline values: CDR1 SNHLY, CDR2 FYNNEI. The CDR3, as DNA: TGTGCCAGCAGTGAAGCTGTTTTGACTAAAGCTTTCTTT. It specifies CASSEAVLTKAFF.

This rearrangement joins TRBV5-1 to TRBJ2-3, with D possibly TRBD2 on 6 matching bases. V was cut by 4 bases and J by 2 bases, with 11 bases left in between. This CDR3 comprises 14 residues. Looked up from germline, CDR1 is SGHRS and CDR2 is YFSETQ. Here the CDR3 DNA reads TGCGCCAGCAGCCTCGGGACTGCCACAGATACGCAGTATTTT. It encodes CASSLGTATDTQYF.

A word on this clone: Other DNA sequences in the same sample also yield this CDR3. The chain uses TRBV28 and TRBJ1-2, with a possible D match to TRBD1 (5 bases). There are 12 residues in the CDR3. Germline V gene lookup returns CDR1 MDHEN and CDR2 SYDVKM. The V gene lost 1 base and the J gene lost 5 bases, with 5 bases spanning the gap. In DNA form, the CDR3 reads TGTGCCAGCAGTTTATCAGGGTATGGCTACACCTTC. Its translation: CASSLSGYGYTF.